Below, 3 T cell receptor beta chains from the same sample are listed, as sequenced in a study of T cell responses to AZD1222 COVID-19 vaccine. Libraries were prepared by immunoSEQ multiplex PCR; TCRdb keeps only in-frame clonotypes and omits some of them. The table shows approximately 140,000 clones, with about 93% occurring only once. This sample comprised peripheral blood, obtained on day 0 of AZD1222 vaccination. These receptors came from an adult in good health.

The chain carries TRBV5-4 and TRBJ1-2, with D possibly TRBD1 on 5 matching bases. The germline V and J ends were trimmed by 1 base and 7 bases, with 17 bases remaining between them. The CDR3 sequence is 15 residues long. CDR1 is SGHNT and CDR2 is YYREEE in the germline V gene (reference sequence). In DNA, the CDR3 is TGTGCCAGCAGCTTGAGGGCAGGGCCCTCTCTTGGCTACACCTTC. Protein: CASSLRAGPSLGYTF. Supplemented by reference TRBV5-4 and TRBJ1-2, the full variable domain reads ETGVTQSPTHLIKTRGQQVTLRCSSQSGHNTVSWYQQALGQGPQFIFQYYREEENGRGNFPPRFSGLQFPNYSSELNVNALELDDSALYLCASSLRAGPSLGYTFGSGTRLTVV.

CDR3 nucleotide sequence: TGCGCCAGCAGCCAAGACGAGGGGTGGACTGAAGCTTTCTTT. Protein: CASSQDEGWTEAFF. The chain has TRBV5-1 and TRBJ1-1; D might be TRBD1 (5 bases). Germline V gives CDR1 SGHRS, CDR2 YFSETQ. This CDR3 contains 14 residues. V was clipped by 4 bases and J by 5 bases, with 15 bases between them.

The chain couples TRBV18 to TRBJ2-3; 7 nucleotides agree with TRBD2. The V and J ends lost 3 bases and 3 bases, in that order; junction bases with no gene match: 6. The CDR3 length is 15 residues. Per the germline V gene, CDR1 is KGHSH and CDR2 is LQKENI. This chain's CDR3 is CASSPIDSGTDTQYF. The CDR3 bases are TGTGCCAGCTCACCGATTGATAGCGGGACAGATACGCAGTATTTT.